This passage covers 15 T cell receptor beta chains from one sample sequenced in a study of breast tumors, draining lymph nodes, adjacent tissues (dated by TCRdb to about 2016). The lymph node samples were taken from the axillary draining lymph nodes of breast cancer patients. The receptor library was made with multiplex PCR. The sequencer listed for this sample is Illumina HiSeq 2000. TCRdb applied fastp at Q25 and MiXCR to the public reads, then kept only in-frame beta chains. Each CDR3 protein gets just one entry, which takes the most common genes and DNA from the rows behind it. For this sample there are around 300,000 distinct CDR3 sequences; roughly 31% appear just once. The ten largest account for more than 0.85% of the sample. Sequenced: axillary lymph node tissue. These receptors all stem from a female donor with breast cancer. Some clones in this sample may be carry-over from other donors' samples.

The CDR3 protein is CAWGDRGLLSGYTF. The CDR3 DNA reads TGTGCCTGGGGGGACAGGGGGCTCCTTAGTGGCTACACCTTC. The rearrangement links TRBV30 to TRBJ1-2, with 12 bases that match TRBD1. The CDR3 extends over 14 amino acids. Per germline, CDR1 GTSNPN and CDR2 SVGIG (reference sequence). J gave up 7 bases and V 5 bases, and 8 bases lay outside the gene matches.

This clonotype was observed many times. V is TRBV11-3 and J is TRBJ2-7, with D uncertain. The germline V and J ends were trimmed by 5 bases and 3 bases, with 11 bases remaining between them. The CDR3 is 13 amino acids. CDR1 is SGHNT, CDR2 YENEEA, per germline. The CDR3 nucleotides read TGTGCCAGCAGCCTAATTACATACTACGAGCAGTACTTC. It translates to CASSLITYYEQYF.

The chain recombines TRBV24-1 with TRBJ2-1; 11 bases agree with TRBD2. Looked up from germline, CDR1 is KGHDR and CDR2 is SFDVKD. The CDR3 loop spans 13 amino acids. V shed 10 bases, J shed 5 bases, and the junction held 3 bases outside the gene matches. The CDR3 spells CATSGRGNNEQFF. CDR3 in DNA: TGTGCCACTAGCGGGAGGGGGAACAATGAGCAGTTCTTC.

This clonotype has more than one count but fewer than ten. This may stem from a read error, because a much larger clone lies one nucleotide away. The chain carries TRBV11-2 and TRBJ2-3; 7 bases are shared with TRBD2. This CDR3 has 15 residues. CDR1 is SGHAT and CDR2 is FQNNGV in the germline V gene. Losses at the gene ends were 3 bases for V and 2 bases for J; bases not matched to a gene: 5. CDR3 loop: CASSFERGATDTQYF. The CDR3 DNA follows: TGTGCCAGCAGCTTCGAGCGGGGAGCCACAGATACGCAGTATTTT.

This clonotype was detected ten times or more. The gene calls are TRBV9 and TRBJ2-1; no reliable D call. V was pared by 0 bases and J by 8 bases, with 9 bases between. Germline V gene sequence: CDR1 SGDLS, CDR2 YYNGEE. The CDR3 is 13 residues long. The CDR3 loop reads CASSVEPSYEQFF. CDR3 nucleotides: TGTGCCAGCAGCGTAGAGCCGAGCTATGAGCAGTTCTTC.

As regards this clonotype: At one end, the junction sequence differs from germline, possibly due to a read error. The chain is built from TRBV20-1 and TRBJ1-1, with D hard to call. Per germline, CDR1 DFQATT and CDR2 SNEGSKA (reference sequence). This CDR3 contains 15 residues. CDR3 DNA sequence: TGCAGTGCTAGAGATGTAAACCGTAAGAACACTGAAGCTCTCTTT. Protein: CSARDVNRKNTEALF.

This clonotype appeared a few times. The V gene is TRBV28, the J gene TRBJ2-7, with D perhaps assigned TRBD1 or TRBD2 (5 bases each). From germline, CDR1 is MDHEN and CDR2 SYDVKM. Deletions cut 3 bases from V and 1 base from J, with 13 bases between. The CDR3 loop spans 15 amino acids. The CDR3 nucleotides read TGTGCCAGCAGTTTTCCTGGGGGTGGGTCCTACGAGCAGTACTTC. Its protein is CASSFPGGGSYEQYF.

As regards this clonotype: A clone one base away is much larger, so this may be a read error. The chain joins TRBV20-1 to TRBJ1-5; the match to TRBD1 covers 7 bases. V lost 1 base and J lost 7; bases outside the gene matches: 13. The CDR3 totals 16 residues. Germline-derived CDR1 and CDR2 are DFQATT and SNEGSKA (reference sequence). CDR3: CSARVLGRETGQPQHF. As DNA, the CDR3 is TGCAGTGCTAGAGTTCTGGGCAGGGAGACAGGGCAGCCCCAGCATTTT.

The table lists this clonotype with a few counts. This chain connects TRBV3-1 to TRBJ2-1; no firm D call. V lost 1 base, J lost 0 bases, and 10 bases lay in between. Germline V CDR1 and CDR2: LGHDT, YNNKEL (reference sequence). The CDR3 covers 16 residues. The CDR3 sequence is CASSQVVGSSYNEQFF. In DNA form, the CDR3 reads TGTGCCAGCAGCCAAGTAGTCGGAAGCTCCTACAATGAGCAGTTCTTC.

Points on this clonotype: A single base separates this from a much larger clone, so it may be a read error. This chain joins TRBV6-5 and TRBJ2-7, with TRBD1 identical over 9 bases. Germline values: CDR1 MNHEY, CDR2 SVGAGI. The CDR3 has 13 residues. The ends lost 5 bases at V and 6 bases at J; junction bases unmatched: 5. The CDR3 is CASSHRDRVEQYF. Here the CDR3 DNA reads TGTGCCAGCAGTCACAGGGACAGGGTCGAGCAGTACTTC.

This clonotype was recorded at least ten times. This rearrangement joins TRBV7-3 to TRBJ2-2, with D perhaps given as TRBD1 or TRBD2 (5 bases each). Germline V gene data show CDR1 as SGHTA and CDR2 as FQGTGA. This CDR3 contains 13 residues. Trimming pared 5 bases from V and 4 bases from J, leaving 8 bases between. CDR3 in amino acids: CASSARGTGELFF. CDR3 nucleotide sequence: TGTGCCAGCAGCGCGAGGGGCACCGGGGAGCTGTTTTTT.

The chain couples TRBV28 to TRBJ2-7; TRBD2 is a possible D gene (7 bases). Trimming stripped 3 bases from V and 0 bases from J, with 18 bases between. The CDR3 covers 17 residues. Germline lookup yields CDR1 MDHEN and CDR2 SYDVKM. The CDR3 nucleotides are TGTGCCAGCAGTTTCCGGGGGGCCCAACTTAACTCCTACGAGCAGTACTTC. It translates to CASSFRGAQLNSYEQYF.

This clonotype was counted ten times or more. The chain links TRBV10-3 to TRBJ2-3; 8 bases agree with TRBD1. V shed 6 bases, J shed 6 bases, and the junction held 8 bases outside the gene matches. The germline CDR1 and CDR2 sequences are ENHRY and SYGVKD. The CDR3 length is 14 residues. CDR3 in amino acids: CAISEDRVSDTQYF. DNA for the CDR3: TGTGCCATCAGCGAGGACAGGGTTTCGGATACGCAGTATTTT.

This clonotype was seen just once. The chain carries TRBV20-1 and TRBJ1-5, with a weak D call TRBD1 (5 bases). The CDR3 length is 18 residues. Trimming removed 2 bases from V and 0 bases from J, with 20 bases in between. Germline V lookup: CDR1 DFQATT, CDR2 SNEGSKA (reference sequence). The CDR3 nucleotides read TGCAGTGCTAGATCACTGGGGACTGCTCAATATAGCAATCAGCCCCAGCATTTT. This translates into CSARSLGTAQYSNQPQHF.

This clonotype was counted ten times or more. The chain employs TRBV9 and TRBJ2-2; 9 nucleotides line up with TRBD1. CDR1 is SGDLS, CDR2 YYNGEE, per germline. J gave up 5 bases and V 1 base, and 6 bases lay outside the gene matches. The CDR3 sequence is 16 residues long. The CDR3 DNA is TGTGCCAGCAGCGTACTACAGGGGGCGCGGACCGGGGAGCTGTTTTTT. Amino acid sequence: CASSVLQGARTGELFF.